This passage covers 32 T cell receptor beta chains from one sample sequenced in a study of spatial heterogeneity in lung cancer. No antigen has been assigned to these receptors. Specified time point: sample taken at primary tumor resection. General observations from the study: In tumors, expanded intratumoral alpha and beta TCR counts tracked mutation counts.

TCRdb independently ran MiXCR on the 5' RACE reads; one entry per CDR3 protein. In the table there are around 15,000 distinct CDR3 sequences, around 7% of which are singletons. Sequenced material: lung tumor tissue, taken at surgery. The receptors here all came from a female donor with early-stage non-small cell lung cancer.

This clonotype was counted ten times or more. This chain links TRBV6-5 with TRBJ1-2, with TRBD1 identical over 10 bases. Trimming removed 5 bases from V and 8 bases from J; junction bases left unmatched: 8. The CDR3 length is 14 residues. CDR1 and CDR2 (germline): MNHEY, SVGAGI. Here the CDR3 DNA reads TGTGCCAGCAGTCCGGGACAGGGGAAAGGAGGCTACACCTTC. Translating it yields CASSPGQGKGGYTF.

In its sample, this clonotype was seen many times. The chain employs TRBV2 and TRBJ2-4, with TRBD1 matching 9 bases. Per the germline V gene, CDR1 is SNHLY and CDR2 is FYNNEI. The CDR3 has 15 amino acids. The V gene end was trimmed by 7 bases and the J gene end by 6 bases; junction bases not matched to a gene: 10. CDR3 DNA: TGTGCCAGCACCGCCCGGGACAGGGCTCGAAACATTCAGTACTTC. This encodes CASTARDRARNIQYF.

J is TRBJ1-1 and V is TRBV7-3, with D maybe TRBD1 (6 bases). This CDR3 is built from 13 residues. Between the trimmed V and J ends, which lost 2 bases and 5 bases, there was a span of 9 bases. Germline assignment: CDR1 SGHTA and CDR2 FQGTGA. Here the CDR3 reads CASSLSGETEAFF. For the CDR3, the DNA is TGTGCCAGCAGCTTATCAGGGGAAACTGAAGCTTTCTTT. The full variable domain, rest sourced from reference TRBV7-3 and TRBJ1-1, is GAGVSQTPSNKVTEKGKYVELRCDPISGHTALYWYRQSLGQGPEFLIYFQGTGAADDSGLPNDRFFAVRPEGSVSTLKIQRTERGDSAVYLCASSLSGETEAFFGQGTRLTVV.

This rearrangement joins TRBV6-5 to TRBJ1-2, with D perhaps TRBD1 (5 bases). The V end was cut by 0 bases, the J end by 0 bases, with 8 bases between. The germline gives CDR1 MNHEY, CDR2 SVGAGI. This CDR3 region has 15 residues. CDR3 DNA: TGTGCCAGCAGTTACTCACGGGGGGCTAACTATGGCTACACCTTC. It yields the protein CASSYSRGANYGYTF.

This clonotype was seen ten or more times. The chain recombines TRBV18 with TRBJ1-1; a possible D gene is TRBD1 (5 bases). Deletions cut 3 bases from V and 3 bases from J, with 14 bases between. CDR1 is KGHSH, CDR2 LQKENI, per germline. CDR3 length: 15 amino acids. Here the CDR3 reads CASSPLKVGDTEAFF. The CDR3 DNA follows: TGTGCCAGCTCACCCCTCAAGGTAGGGGACACTGAAGCTTTCTTT. The full variable domain, with the rest looked up from reference TRBV18 and TRBJ1-1, is NAGVMQNPRHLVRRRGQEARLRCSPMKGHSHVYWYRQLPEEGLKFMVYLQKENIIDESGMPKERFSAEFPKEGPSILRIQQVVRGDSAAYFCASSPLKVGDTEAFFGQGTRLTVV.

The chain recombines TRBV6-5 with TRBJ1-2; tentative D call: TRBD1 (5 bases). Germline V gives CDR1 MNHEY, CDR2 SVGAGI. With 6 bases removed from V and 7 bases from J, the gap between germline ends came to 9 bases. CDR3 size: 11 residues. CDR3 sequence: CASRQGGGYTF. The CDR3 DNA reads as TGTGCCAGCAGGCAGGGCGGTGGCTACACCTTC.

The sample holds many counts of this clonotype. The V and J genes are TRBV6-2 or TRBV6-3 and TRBJ2-7; TRBD1 or TRBD2 may be the D gene (5 bases each). With 2 bases removed from V and 1 base from J, the gap between germline ends came to 15 bases. This CDR3 is 16 amino acids long. CDR1 is MNHEY and CDR2 is SVGEGT in the germline V gene. The CDR3 sequence: CASSYKSGTLSYEQYF. The CDR3 bases are TGTGCCAGCAGTTACAAATCCGGGACCCTATCCTACGAGCAGTACTTC.

This clonotype was counted ten times or more. This chain uses TRBV27 with TRBJ2-1; tentatively, D is TRBD1 or TRBD2 (5 bases each). The CDR3 sequence is 13 residues long. V gave up 4 bases and J gave up 6 bases, with 10 bases separating them. Germline CDR1 and CDR2: MNHEY and SMNVEV (reference sequence). DNA for the CDR3: TGTGCCAGCAGTTGGGGCGGGTCCAATGAGCAGTTCTTC. It codes for CASSWGGSNEQFF.

Comment on this clonotype: A much larger clone is a single base away; this may be a read error. This chain uses TRBV7-3 with TRBJ2-4, with D perhaps TRBD1 (5 bases). The CDR3 sequence is 14 residues long. V was cut by 2 bases and J by 5 bases, with 10 bases left in between. Germline CDR1 is SGHTA and CDR2 is FQGTGA. As DNA, the CDR3 is TGTGCCAGCAGCTTAGGCAGGGCCGAAAACATTCAGTACTTC. Its protein is CASSLGRAENIQYF. Complete variable domain (other parts from reference TRBV7-3 and TRBJ2-4): GAGVSQTPSNKVTEKGKYVELRCDPISGHTALYWYRQSLGQGPEFLIYFQGTGAADDSGLPNDRFFAVRPEGSVSTLKIQRTERGDSAVYLCASSLGRAENIQYFGAGTRLSVL.

The chain links TRBV11-2 to TRBJ2-7; 14 bases line up with TRBD2. Germline CDR1 SGHAT, CDR2 FQNNGV. CDR3 length: 14 amino acids. Losses at the gene ends were 6 bases for V and 7 bases for J; bases not matched to a gene: 5. CDR3 DNA sequence: TGTGCCAGCAGGGGACTAGCGGGAGTTGGGGAGCAGTACTTC. Translating gives CASRGLAGVGEQYF.

This clonotype came up a few times. The rearrangement uses TRBV6-2 or TRBV6-3 and TRBJ1-3; D gene ambiguous. The CDR3 consists of 12 residues. V was shortened by 8 bases and J by 0 bases, with 5 bases between the two germline ends. The V gene's germline CDR1 is MNHEY and CDR2 SVGEGT. CDR3 sequence (DNA): TGTGCCAGCGCGTACTCTGGAAACACCATATATTTT. Protein product: CASAYSGNTIYF.

This clonotype was seen ten or more times. The rearrangement uses TRBV20-1 and TRBJ2-6, with 7 bases matching TRBD1. The CDR3 spans 20 residues. The V and J ends lost 4 bases and 4 bases, in that order; junction bases with no gene match: 22. From germline, CDR1 is DFQATT and CDR2 SNEGSKA (reference sequence). The CDR3 sequence: CSAKGLPLGTGATGANVLTF. For the CDR3, the DNA is TGCAGTGCTAAAGGCCTTCCCTTAGGCACAGGGGCTACGGGGGCCAACGTCCTGACTTTC.

This clonotype was observed a handful of times. V is TRBV12-5 and J is TRBJ1-6; tentatively, D is TRBD1 (6 bases). The germline V and J ends were trimmed by 4 bases and 7 bases, with 17 bases remaining between them. The CDR3 is made up of 16 amino acids. Per germline, CDR1 LGHNT and CDR2 FRNRAP. Here the CDR3 DNA reads TGTGCTAGTGGTTCCGGTCCGACAGGCCAGAATTCACCCCTCCACTTT. It codes for CASGSGPTGQNSPLHF.

In this sample, this clonotype turned up a few times. The rearrangement uses TRBV5-1 and TRBJ1-3; D not certain. CDR3 length equals 14 residues. Trimming pared 0 bases from V and 1 base from J, leaving 5 bases between. Per the germline V gene, CDR1 is SGHRS and CDR2 is YFSETQ. CDR3 loop: CASSLEDSGNTIYF. DNA of the CDR3: TGCGCCAGCAGCTTGGAAGATTCTGGAAACACCATATATTTT.

The chain's CDR3 is CSATWEETQYF. CDR3 nucleotides: TGCAGTGCCACTTGGGAAGAGACCCAGTACTTC. V usage is TRBV20-1 and J usage is TRBJ2-5; no clear D. Trimming left V 6 bases short and J 3 bases short, with 8 bases between. CDR1 DFQATT and CDR2 SNEGSKA come from the germline V gene (reference sequence). This CDR3 region has 11 residues.

In its sample, this clonotype was seen many times. The chain couples TRBV11-2 to TRBJ1-2; the D is unclear. The CDR3 loop spans 13 amino acids. V lost 4 bases and J lost 1, with 7 bases in between. Looked up from germline, CDR1 is SGHAT and CDR2 is FQNNGV. CDR3 coding DNA: TGTGCCAGCAGCTCCACGGTTAACTATGGCTACACCTTC. Protein: CASSSTVNYGYTF. Full variable domain (rest looked up from reference TRBV11-2 and TRBJ1-2): EAGVAQSPRYKIIEKRQSVAFWCNPISGHATLYWYQQILGQGPKLLIQFQNNGVVDDSQLPKDRFSAERLKGVDSTLKIQPAKLEDSAVYLCASSSTVNYGYTFGSGTRLTVV.

This sequence joins TRBV6-2 or TRBV6-3 and TRBJ2-1, with 8 bases identical to TRBD1. The CDR3 runs 19 residues. J was trimmed by 4 bases and V by 7 bases; bases with no gene match: 21. CDR1 and CDR2 (germline): MNHEY, SVGEGT. In DNA, the CDR3 is TGTGCCAGCAAGAGTTACAGGGGGGTGCGTACAGACAAGTACAATGAGCAGTTCTTC. It translates to CASKSYRGVRTDKYNEQFF.

This clonotype was counted at least ten times. The chain is built from TRBV20-1 and TRBJ2-7; the D is unclear. Per the germline V gene, CDR1 is DFQATT and CDR2 is SNEGSKA (reference sequence). This CDR3 comprises 14 residues. Trimming shortened V by 2 bases and J by 2 bases, and 13 bases separated the two germline ends. Here the CDR3 reads CSARRDRFPYEQYF. As DNA, the CDR3 is TGCAGTGCTAGAAGAGACCGTTTCCCCTACGAGCAGTACTTC.

This clonotype was seen many times. The chain has TRBV5-1 and TRBJ2-7; the match to TRBD2 covers 9 bases. V lost 0 bases and J lost 3; bases outside the gene matches: 4. Per the germline V gene, CDR1 is SGHRS and CDR2 is YFSETQ. This CDR3 comprises 15 residues. The DNA for the CDR3 is TGCGCCAGCAGCTTGGATAGCGGGGGCCACTACGAGCAGTACTTC. This translates into CASSLDSGGHYEQYF.

This clonotype was counted at least ten times. The gene calls are TRBV19 and TRBJ1-4; 9 bases are shared with TRBD1. V gave up 7 bases and J gave up 7 bases; unmatched junction bases: 10. The CDR3 is 15 residues long. CDR1 is LNHDA, CDR2 SQIVND, per germline (reference sequence). As DNA, the CDR3 is TGTGCCAGTACCATCCGACAGGGGGAACTTGAAAAACTGTTTTTT. Amino acid sequence: CASTIRQGELEKLFF. The full variable domain, rest sourced from reference TRBV19 and TRBJ1-4, is DGGITQSPKYLFRKEGQNVTLSCEQNLNHDAMYWYRQDPGQGLRLIYYSQIVNDFQKGDIAEGYSVSREKKESFPLTVTSAQKNPTAFYLCASTIRQGELEKLFFGSGTQLSVL.

This clonotype was observed at least ten times. The rearrangement uses TRBV7-9 and TRBJ2-7, with unresolved D. Looked up from germline, CDR1 is SEHNR and CDR2 is FQNEAQ (reference sequence). V was trimmed by 5 bases and J by 2 bases, leaving 13 bases between them. The CDR3 is 14 amino acids. The CDR3 sequence is CASSLGSVAYEQYF. The CDR3 DNA reads as TGTGCCAGCAGCCTTGGAAGCGTAGCCTACGAGCAGTACTTC. Supplemented by reference TRBV7-9 and TRBJ2-7, the full variable domain reads DTGVSQNPRHKITKRGQNVTFRCDPISEHNRLYWYRQTLGQGPEFLTYFQNEAQLEKSRLLSDRFSAERPKGSFSTLEIQRTEQGDSAMYLCASSLGSVAYEQYFGPGTRLTVT.

In this sample, this clonotype turned up many times. The chain joins TRBV7-3 to TRBJ2-1; TRBD2 matches 10 bases. CDR1 is SGHTA and CDR2 is FQGTGA in the germline V gene. The CDR3 length is 16 residues. V lost 2 bases to trimming and J lost 4 bases; unmatched junction nucleotides: 5. The CDR3 nucleotides are TGTGCCAGCAGCTTAGGTCGACTAGCGGGTTACAATGAGCAGTTCTTC. Its protein is CASSLGRLAGYNEQFF.

In this sample, this clonotype turned up many times. J is TRBJ2-7 and V is TRBV6-5; D possibly corresponds to TRBD2 (6 bases). The CDR3 covers 12 residues. CDR1 and CDR2 (germline): MNHEY, SVGAGI. The V gene lost 5 bases and the J gene lost 4 bases, with 9 bases spanning the gap. In nucleotides, the CDR3 is TGTGCCAGCAGTGGGGGGTCTTACGAGCAGTACTTC. It encodes CASSGGSYEQYF.

This clonotype was recorded many times. The rearrangement joins TRBV7-9 to TRBJ2-3; D may correspond to TRBD1 or TRBD2 (5 bases each). This CDR3 comprises 14 residues. Germline-derived CDR1 and CDR2 are SEHNR and FQNEAQ (reference sequence). V was trimmed by 3 bases and J by 2 bases, leaving 9 bases between them. CDR3 DNA sequence: TGTGCCAGCAGCTTCGAGGGACCCACAGATACGCAGTATTTT. It is translated as CASSFEGPTDTQYF.

This clonotype was observed at least ten times. The chain uses TRBV2 and TRBJ1-5; 8 positions match TRBD1. The V gene end was trimmed by 1 base and the J gene end by 7 bases; junction bases not matched to a gene: 6. The germline CDR1 and CDR2 sequences are SNHLY and FYNNEI. This CDR3 region has 15 residues. The CDR3 loop reads CASSEEAGGGQPQHF. For the CDR3, the DNA is TGTGCCAGCAGTGAAGAGGCAGGGGGCGGCCAGCCCCAGCATTTT. The variable domain in full, completed from reference TRBV2 and TRBJ1-5, reads EPEVTQTPSHQVTQMGQEVILRCVPISNHLYFYWYRQILGQKVEFLVSFYNNEISEKSEIFDDQFSVERPDGSNFTLKIRSTKLEDSAMYFCASSEEAGGGQPQHFGDGTRLSIL.

Ten or more counts support this clonotype. The chain recombines TRBV5-1 with TRBJ2-5; D remains unclear. The CDR3 consists of 13 residues. Trimming removed 4 bases at V and 5 bases at J, with 12 bases between. The germline V gene has CDR1 SGHRS and CDR2 YFSETQ. CDR3 amino acids: CASSPWARETQYF. Here the CDR3 DNA reads TGCGCCAGCAGCCCCTGGGCCCGGGAGACCCAGTACTTC.

This clonotype was found many times. This chain connects TRBV5-1 to TRBJ1-2, with 7 positions matching TRBD1. CDR3 length: 18 residues. The V and J ends lost 0 bases and 2 bases, in that order; junction bases with no gene match: 13. Germline lookup yields CDR1 SGHRS and CDR2 YFSETQ. This chain's CDR3 is CASSLDGTEYFKNYGYTF. As DNA, the CDR3 is TGCGCCAGCAGCTTGGACGGGACAGAGTACTTCAAAAACTATGGCTACACCTTC.

This clonotype was recorded many times. This chain connects TRBV20-1 to TRBJ2-2; D unclear. CDR1 is DFQATT and CDR2 is SNEGSKA in the germline V gene (reference sequence). Deletions cut 3 bases from V and 0 bases from J, with 11 bases between. This CDR3 has 15 residues. The CDR3 nucleotides read TGCAGTGCTAGGGTGGCCGGACCGAACACCGGGGAGCTGTTTTTT. Protein product: CSARVAGPNTGELFF.

This clonotype has a count of ten or more. The chain carries TRBV6-2 or TRBV6-3 and TRBJ2-5; D is perhaps TRBD1 (6 bases). Germline CDR1 MNHEY, CDR2 SVGEGT. Trimming left V 2 bases short and J 7 bases short, with 11 bases between. CDR3 length equals 13 residues. CDR3: CASSYGTRWTQYF. The CDR3 nucleotides read TGTGCCAGCAGTTACGGGACAAGGTGGACCCAGTACTTC.

This clonotype has at least ten counts. The chain uses TRBV11-3 and TRBJ2-2; D possibly corresponds to TRBD1 (5 bases). Per the germline V gene, CDR1 is SGHNT and CDR2 is YENEEA. The CDR3 totals 15 residues. Trimming pared 5 bases from V and 0 bases from J, leaving 10 bases between. CDR3 sequence reads: CASSGRVTNTGELFF. DNA of the CDR3: TGTGCCAGCAGCGGCAGGGTGACGAACACCGGGGAGCTGTTTTTT.

V is TRBV12-3 or TRBV12-4 and J is TRBJ2-5, with D maybe TRBD2 (5 bases). The germline V and J ends were trimmed by 6 bases and 2 bases, with 10 bases remaining between them. The CDR3 runs to 13 residues. The CDR3 nucleotides are TGTGCCAGCAGGCCCACGGGACAAGAGACCCAGTACTTC. It yields the protein CASRPTGQETQYF.

This clonotype was recorded once. This may be a read error, as it is one base from a much larger clone. CDR3 sequence reads: CANSQDRGRGEQYF. CDR3 nucleotide sequence: TGTGCCAACAGTCAGGACAGGGGTAGGGGCGAGCAGTACTTC. The chain carries TRBV27 and TRBJ2-7, with 9 bases matching TRBD1. The CDR3 is made up of 14 amino acids. Germline loops: CDR1 MNHEY, CDR2 SMNVEV (reference sequence).